Detailed here is one T cell receptor (beta chain). No cognate antigen has been identified for it. Per-base quality was not reported, and no clone a single base away is much larger than it. V drops 6 bases and J drops 3 bases, leaving 8 bases in between. Its CDR3 holds 12 amino acids, cysteine through phenylalanine. Solely the CDR3 DNA is kept, with 36 bases framed from the first base. The data were obtained in a study of CD8 T cells in Susac syndrome (dated by TCRdb to about 2019). In terms of the full investigation: Whether CD8+ T cell activation and differentiation in Susac syndrome was antigen driven was tested using repertoire sequencing. CD8+ T cell repertoire clonality was compared between some 12 healthy donors, approximately 14 Susac syndrome patients and 15 multiple sclerosis patients.

Overall results and qualifications from the work: The TCR sequencing and HLA analysis was acknowledged to have included a relatively small number of individuals.

Peripheral blood CD8+ and CD4+ T cells from healthy donors, Susac syndrome patients and multiple sclerosis patients were profiled using high-throughput TCR beta sequencing. The healthy donors served as controls matched for age and sex. Bulk CD8+ and CD4+ T cells were purified by magnetic negative isolation, whereas CD8+ TEMRA cells were enriched by FACS. Blood was collected in EDTA tubes and processed within 24 hours, with PBMCs isolated through density gradient centrifugation. PBMCs destined for TCR sequencing were cryopreserved in liquid nitrogen and later thawed in a 37 °C water bath. Purity of sorted or isolated CD4+, CD8+ and CD8+ TEMRA cells was at least 90%. RNA was extracted with the RNeasy kit and roughly 0.45 to 1 ug was reverse transcribed using random hexamers. The immunoSEQ multiplex PCR assay, which covers 54 Vbeta and 13 Jbeta segments, was used to amplify TCR beta CDR3 regions. Bias from PCR amplification was corrected by using a synthetic template baseline for primer optimization and for computational correction. Processing in the source paper ran as follows. Reads were annotated to V, D and J genes according to IMGT and were analyzed with immunoSEQ Analyzer, with only productive sequences retained. Clonality was computed as one minus Shannon entropy normalized by log2 of the number of productive unique sequences. For each patient and control, public and private clones were evaluated among the 100 most prevalent clones. A clone was defined as Susac-specific if it was absent from the healthy and MS cohorts, from around 960 published viral clones and from other ImmuneACCESS disease sequences. TCRdb reworked the public reads: Q25 trimming with fastp, MiXCR clone assembly, productive beta chains retained. Every CDR3 protein is listed once, alongside the most common genes and DNA of its rows. The V and J calls come from TCRdb's annotation, not from the publication. The sample table records around 18,000 distinct CDR3 sequences; around 96% of these occur just once. Clones ranked in the top ten supply roughly 0.23% of the sample.

Sequenced sample: CD8+ T cells from PBMCs. The clonotype originates from a human donor in good health. The rearrangement joined TRBV12-3 or TRBV12-4 to TRBJ2-5; there is no confident call for the D gene. Read as DNA, the sequence is TGTGCCAGCAGACAGAGAGAAGAGACCCAGTACTTC. Its amino acids are CASRQREETQYF.